This T cell receptor beta chain stems from a study of OX40 agonist ivuxolimab in advanced cancers. Study-level information: The study gave patients intravenous ivuxolimab at 0.01 to 10 mg/kg every 2 weeks.

Points on this clone: No antigen is known for it.

Sequenced by immunoSEQ multiplex PCR; TCRdb stores in-frame clones only, minus some. The repertoire includes around 67,000 clones, roughly four fifths of them detected once, and approximately 0.75% sits in the top ten. Study-level findings and limits: Researchers report that CD8+ T cells had, on average, more expanded clones than CD4+.

The CDR3 spans 15 residues. V was cut by 5 bases and J by 0 bases, with 8 bases left in between. Germline V gene data show CDR1 as LNHDA and CDR2 as SQIVND (reference sequence). This TCR came from an adult with an advanced solid tumor such as melanoma, head and neck, liver or kidney cancer. The sample here was CD4+ or CD8+ T cells sorted from blood, taken in a trial of the OX40 agonist ivuxolimab. V gene TRBV19 combines with J gene TRBJ2-6; no firm D call. This chain's CDR3 is CASSVSLSGANVLTF. The CDR3, as DNA: TGTGCCAGTAGTGTGTCCCTCTCTGGGGCCAACGTCCTGACTTTC.